A selection of T cell receptor beta chains follows, all from one sample in a study of blood T cells in healthy people across ages. From the 5' RACE reads, TCRdb called clonotypes with MiXCR, one entry per CDR3 protein. The sample holds about 2 million distinct CDR3 sequences, about 50% seen once. The sequenced sample was blood. These receptors were obtained from a middle-aged woman in good health. Both conserved end residues are part of each CDR3. The D gene is left open where the match is weak. Size values are once, few and many counts, or a class for expanded clones, and some rows have none.

d_gene,j_gene,v_gene,abundance,CDR3aa,CDR3nt
NA,TRBJ2-1,TRBV12-3/TRBV12-4,few,CASSLANRADNEQFF,TGTGCCAGCAGTTTAGCAAACAGGGCAGACAATGAGCAGTTCTTC
TRBD1,TRBJ2-7,TRBV5-1,NA,CASSWGDRGTSYEQYF,TGCGCCAGCAGCTGGGGGGACAGGGGTACCTCCTACGAGCAGTACTTC
NA,TRBJ2-1,TRBV12-3/TRBV12-4,few,CASKEGHSYNEQFF,TGTGCCAGCAAGGAGGGACACTCCTACAATGAGCAGTTCTTC
TRBD1,TRBJ2-7,TRBV7-2,few,CASSLIGQGWDEQYF,TGTGCCAGCAGCTTAATCGGACAGGGTTGGGACGAGCAGTACTTC
NA,TRBJ2-7,TRBV4-3,NA,CASSQAHTGASYEQYF,TGCGCCAGCAGCCAAGCCCACACCGGGGCTTCCTACGAGCAGTACTTC
TRBD1,TRBJ1-5,TRBV18,NA,CASSRQGARDSNQPQHF,TGTGCCAGCTCAAGACAGGGGGCGCGGGATAGCAATCAGCCCCAGCATTTT
NA,TRBJ2-1,TRBV2,NA,CASSEFRGPNEQFF,TGTGCCAGCAGTGAGTTCAGGGGCCCTAATGAGCAGTTCTTC
TRBD2,TRBJ2-1,TRBV27,NA,CASSLSSGSDEQFF,TGTGCCAGCAGTTTGTCTAGCGGGAGCGATGAGCAGTTCTTC
TRBD2,TRBJ2-5,TRBV7-2,few,CASSLLAGGPKTQYF,TGTGCCAGCAGCTTATTAGCGGGGGGGCCGAAGACCCAGTACTTC
TRBD2,TRBJ2-4,TRBV11-2,NA,CASSLIGSSGGLGWGQYF,TGTGCCAGCAGCTTAATCGGATCTAGCGGGGGCCTGGGCTGGGGACAGTACTTC
TRBD1,TRBJ2-5,TRBV24-1,NA,CATSVLGRTGVREETQYF,TGTGCCACCAGTGTTTTGGGGCGGACAGGGGTGAGGGAAGAGACCCAGTACTTC
NA,TRBJ2-7,TRBV3-1,NA,CASSGFGPVEQYF,TGTGCCAGCAGCGGATTTGGTCCAGTCGAGCAGTACTTC
NA,TRBJ2-7,TRBV6-2/TRBV6-3,once,CASRELGAISYEQYF,TGTGCCAGCAGGGAGTTAGGAGCTATTAGCTACGAGCAGTACTTC
TRBD1,TRBJ2-3,TRBV6-2/TRBV6-3,few,CASSYLDRFRTDTQYF,TGTGCCAGCAGTTACCTGGACAGGTTCCGCACAGATACGCAGTATTTT
TRBD1,TRBJ2-5,TRBV24-1,NA,CATSDLDRGETQYF,TGTGCCACCAGTGATTTGGACAGGGGAGAGACCCAGTACTTC
TRBD2,TRBJ2-7,TRBV7-2,NA,CASSSGLATYEQYF,TGTGCCAGCAGCTCAGGACTAGCTACCTACGAGCAGTACTTC
NA,TRBJ2-3,TRBV20-1,few,CSAREFSSTDTQYF,TGCAGTGCTAGAGAATTTTCTAGCACAGATACGCAGTATTTT
NA,TRBJ1-6,TRBV12-3/TRBV12-4,NA,CASSLSKVSPLHF,TGTGCCAGCAGTTTAAGTAAAGTCTCACCCCTCCACTTT
NA,TRBJ2-3,TRBV27,NA,CASSYRGVSTDTQYF,TGTGCCAGCAGTTATAGAGGGGTTAGCACAGATACGCAGTATTTT
NA,TRBJ2-6,TRBV27,NA,CASSFLVFGTGANVLTF,TGTGCCAGCAGTTTTCTTGTATTCGGGACAGGGGCCAACGTCCTGACTTTC
TRBD1,TRBJ2-1,TRBV10-3,NA,CAIREGQGYNEQFF,TGTGCCATCAGGGAAGGACAGGGTTACAATGAGCAGTTCTTC
TRBD1,TRBJ1-5,TRBV2,NA,CASSNDRVMDQPQHF,TGTGCCAGCAGTAATGACAGGGTGATGGATCAGCCCCAGCATTTT